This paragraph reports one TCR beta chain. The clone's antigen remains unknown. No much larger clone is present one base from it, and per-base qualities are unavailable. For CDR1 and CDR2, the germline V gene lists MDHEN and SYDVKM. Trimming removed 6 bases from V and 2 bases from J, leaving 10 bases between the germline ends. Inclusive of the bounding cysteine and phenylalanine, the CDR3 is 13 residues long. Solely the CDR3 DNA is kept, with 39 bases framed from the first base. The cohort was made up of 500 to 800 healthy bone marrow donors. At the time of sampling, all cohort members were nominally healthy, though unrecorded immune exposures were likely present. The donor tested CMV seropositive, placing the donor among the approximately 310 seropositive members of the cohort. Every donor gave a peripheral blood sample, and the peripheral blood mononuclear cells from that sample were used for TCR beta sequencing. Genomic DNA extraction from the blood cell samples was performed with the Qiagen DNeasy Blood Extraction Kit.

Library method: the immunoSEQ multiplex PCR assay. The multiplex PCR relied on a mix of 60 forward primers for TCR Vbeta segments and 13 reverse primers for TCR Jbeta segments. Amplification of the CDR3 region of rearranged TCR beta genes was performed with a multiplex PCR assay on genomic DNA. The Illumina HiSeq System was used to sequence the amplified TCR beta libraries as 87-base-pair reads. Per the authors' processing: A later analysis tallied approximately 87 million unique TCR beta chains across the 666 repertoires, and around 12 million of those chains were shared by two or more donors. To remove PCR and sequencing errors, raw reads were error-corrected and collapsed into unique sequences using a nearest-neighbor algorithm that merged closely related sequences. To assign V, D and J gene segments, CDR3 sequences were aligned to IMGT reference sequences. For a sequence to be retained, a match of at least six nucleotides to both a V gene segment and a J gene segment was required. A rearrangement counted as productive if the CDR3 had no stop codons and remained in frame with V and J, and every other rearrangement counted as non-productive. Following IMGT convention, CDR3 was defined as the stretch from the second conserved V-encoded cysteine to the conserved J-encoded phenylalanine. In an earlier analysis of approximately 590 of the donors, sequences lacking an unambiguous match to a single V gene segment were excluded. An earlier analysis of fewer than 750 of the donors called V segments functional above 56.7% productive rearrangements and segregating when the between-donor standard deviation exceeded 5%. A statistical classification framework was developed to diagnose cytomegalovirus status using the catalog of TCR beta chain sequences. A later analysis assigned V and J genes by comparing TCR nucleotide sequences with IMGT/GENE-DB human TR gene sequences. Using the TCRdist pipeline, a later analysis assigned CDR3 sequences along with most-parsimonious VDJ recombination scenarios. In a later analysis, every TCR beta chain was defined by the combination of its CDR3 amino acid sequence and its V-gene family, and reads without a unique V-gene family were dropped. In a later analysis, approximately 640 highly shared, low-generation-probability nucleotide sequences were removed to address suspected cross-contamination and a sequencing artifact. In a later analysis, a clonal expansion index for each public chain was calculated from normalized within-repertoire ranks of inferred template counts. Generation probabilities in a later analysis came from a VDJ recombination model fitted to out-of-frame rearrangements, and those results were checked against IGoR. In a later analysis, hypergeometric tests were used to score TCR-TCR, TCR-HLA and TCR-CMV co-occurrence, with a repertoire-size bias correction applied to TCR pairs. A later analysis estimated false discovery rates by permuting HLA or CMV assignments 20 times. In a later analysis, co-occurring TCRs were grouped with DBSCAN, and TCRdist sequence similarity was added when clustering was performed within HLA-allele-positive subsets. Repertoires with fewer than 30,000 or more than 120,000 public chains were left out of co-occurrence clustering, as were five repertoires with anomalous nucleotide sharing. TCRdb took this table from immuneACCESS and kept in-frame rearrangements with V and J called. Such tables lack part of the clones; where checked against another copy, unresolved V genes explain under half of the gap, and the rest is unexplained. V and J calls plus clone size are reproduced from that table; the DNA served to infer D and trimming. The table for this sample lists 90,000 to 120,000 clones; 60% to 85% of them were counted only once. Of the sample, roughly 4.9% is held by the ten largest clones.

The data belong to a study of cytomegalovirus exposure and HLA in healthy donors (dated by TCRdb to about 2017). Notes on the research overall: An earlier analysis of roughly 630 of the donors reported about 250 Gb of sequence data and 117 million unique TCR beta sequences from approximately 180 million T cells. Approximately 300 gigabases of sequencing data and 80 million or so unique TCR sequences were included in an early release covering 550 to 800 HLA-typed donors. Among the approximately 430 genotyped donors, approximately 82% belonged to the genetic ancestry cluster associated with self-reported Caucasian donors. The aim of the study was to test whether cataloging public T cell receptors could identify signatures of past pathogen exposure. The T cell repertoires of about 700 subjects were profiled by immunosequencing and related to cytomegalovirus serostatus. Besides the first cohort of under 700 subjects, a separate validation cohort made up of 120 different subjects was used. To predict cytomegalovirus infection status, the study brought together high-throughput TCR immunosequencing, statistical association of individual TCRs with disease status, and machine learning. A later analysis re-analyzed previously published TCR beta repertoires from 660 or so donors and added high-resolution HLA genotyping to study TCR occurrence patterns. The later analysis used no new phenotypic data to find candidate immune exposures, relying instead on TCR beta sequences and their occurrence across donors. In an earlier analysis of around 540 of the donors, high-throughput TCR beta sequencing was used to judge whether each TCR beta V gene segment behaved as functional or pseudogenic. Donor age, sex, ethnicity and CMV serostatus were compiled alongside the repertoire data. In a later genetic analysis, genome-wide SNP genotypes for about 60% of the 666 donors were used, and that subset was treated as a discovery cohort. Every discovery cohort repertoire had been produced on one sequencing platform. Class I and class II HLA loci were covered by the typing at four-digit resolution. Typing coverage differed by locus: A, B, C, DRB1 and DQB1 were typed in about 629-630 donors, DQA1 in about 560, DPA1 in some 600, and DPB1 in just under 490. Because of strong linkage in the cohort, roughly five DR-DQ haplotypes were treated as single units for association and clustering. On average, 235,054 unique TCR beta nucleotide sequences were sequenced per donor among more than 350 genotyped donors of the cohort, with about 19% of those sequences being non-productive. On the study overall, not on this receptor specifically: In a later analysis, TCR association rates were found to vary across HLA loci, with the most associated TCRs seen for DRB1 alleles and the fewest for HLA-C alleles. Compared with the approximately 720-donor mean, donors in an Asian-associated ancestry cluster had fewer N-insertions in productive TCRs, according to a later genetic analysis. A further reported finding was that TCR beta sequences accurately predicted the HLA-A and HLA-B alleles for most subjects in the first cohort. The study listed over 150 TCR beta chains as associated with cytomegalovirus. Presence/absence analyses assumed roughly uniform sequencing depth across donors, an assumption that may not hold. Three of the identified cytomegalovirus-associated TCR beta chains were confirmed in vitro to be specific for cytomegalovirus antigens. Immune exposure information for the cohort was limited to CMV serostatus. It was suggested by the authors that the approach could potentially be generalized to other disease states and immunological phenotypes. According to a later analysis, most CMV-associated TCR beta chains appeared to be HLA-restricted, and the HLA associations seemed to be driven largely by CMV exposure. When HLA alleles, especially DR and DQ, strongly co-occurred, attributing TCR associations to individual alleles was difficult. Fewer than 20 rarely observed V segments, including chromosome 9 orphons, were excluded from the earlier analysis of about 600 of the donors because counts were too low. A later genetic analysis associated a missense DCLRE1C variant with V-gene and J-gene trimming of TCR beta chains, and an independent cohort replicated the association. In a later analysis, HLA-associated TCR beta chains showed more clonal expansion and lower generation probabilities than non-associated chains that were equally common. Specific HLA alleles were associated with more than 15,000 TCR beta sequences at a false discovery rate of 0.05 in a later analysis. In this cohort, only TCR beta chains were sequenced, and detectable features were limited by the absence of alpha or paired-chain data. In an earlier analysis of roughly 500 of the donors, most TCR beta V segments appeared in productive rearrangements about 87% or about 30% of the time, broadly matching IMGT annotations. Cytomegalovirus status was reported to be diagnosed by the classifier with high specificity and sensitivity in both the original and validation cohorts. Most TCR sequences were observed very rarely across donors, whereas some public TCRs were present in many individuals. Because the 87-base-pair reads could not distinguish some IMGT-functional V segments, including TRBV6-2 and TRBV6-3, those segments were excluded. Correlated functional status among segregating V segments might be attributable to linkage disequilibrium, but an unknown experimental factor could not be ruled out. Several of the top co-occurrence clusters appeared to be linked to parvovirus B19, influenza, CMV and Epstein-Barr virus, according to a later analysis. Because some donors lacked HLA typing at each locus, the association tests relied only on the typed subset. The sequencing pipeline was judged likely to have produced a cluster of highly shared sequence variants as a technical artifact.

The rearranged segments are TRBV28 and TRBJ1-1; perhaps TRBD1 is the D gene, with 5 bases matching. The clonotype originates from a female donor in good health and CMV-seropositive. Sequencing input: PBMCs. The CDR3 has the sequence CASRIQGNTEAFF. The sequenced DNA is TGTGCCAGCAGGATCCAGGGAAACACTGAAGCTTTCTTT.